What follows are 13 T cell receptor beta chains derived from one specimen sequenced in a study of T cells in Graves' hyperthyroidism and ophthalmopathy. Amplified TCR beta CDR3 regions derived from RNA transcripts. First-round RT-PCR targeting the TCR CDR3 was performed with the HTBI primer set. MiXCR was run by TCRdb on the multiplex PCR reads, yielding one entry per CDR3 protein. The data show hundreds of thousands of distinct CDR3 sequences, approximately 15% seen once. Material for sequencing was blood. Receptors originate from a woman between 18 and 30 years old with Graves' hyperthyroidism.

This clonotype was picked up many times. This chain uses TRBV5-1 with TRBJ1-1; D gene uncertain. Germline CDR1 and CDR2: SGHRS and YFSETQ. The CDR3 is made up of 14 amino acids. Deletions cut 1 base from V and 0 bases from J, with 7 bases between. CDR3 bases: TGCGCCAGCAGCTTGTCAGACATGAACACTGAAGCTTTCTTT. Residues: CASSLSDMNTEAFF.

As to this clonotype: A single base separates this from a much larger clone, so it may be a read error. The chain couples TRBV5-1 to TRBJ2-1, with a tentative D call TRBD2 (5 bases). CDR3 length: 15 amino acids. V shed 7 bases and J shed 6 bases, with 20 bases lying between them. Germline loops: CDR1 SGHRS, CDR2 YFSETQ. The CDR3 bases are TGCGCCAGCGGGTTGGACTCGCCGGGCGGCAATGAGCAGTTCTTC. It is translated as CASGLDSPGGNEQFF. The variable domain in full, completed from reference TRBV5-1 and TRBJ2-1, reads KAGVTQTPRYLIKTRGQQVTLSCSPISGHRSVSWYQQTPGQGLQFLFEYFSETQRNKGNFPGRFSGRQFSNSRSEMNVSTLELGDSALYLCASGLDSPGGNEQFFGPGTRLTVL.

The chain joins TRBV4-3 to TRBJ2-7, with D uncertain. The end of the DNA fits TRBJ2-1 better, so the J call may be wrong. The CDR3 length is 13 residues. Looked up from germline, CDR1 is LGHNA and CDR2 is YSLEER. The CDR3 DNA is TGCGCCAGCAGCCTCGGACCGGGCTACGAGCAGTTCTTC. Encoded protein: CASSLGPGYEQFF.

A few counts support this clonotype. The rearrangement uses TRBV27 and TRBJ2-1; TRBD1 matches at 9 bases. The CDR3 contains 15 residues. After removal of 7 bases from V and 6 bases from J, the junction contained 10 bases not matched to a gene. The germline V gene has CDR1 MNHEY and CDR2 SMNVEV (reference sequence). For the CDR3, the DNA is TGTGCCAGCACCCACTTCTTACAGGGGGCCAATGAGCAGTTCTTC. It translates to CASTHFLQGANEQFF.

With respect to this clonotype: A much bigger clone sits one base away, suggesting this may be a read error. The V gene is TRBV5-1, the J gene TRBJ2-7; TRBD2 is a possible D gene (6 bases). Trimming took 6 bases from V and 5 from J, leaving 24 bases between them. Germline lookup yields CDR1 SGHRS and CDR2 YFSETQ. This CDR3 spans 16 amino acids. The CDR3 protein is CASTPAGGRGIHEQYF. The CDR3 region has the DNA TGCGCCAGCACCCCCGCGGGCGGGCGGGGAATCCACGAGCAGTACTTC. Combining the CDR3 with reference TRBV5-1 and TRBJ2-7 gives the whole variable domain KAGVTQTPRYLIKTRGQQVTLSCSPISGHRSVSWYQQTPGQGLQFLFEYFSETQRNKGNFPGRFSGRQFSNSRSEMNVSTLELGDSALYLCASTPAGGRGIHEQYFGPGTRLTVT.

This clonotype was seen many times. The CDR3 loop reads CASSLALANYGYTF. The CDR3 DNA sequence: TGTGCCAGCAGCTTAGCCCTAGCTAACTATGGCTACACCTTC. The chain couples TRBV7-2 to TRBJ1-2; no clear D gene. The CDR3 sequence is 14 residues long. Trimming cost V 0 bases and J 0 bases, with 5 bases left between them. Germline V gene data show CDR1 as SGHTA and CDR2 as FQGNSA.

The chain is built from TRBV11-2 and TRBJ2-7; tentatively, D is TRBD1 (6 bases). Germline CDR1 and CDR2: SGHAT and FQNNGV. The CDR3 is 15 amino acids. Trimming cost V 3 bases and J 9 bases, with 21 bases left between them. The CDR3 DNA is TGTGCCAGCAGCTTCGAGGGGGTCCATACCCCACGGCAGTACTTC. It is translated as CASSFEGVHTPRQYF.

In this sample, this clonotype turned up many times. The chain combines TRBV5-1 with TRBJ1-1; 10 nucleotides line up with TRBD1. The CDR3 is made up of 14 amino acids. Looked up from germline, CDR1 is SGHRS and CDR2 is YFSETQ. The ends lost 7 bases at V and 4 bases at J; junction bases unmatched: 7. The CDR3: CASWAGTGATEAFF. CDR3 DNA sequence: TGCGCCAGCTGGGCCGGGACAGGGGCCACTGAAGCTTTCTTT.

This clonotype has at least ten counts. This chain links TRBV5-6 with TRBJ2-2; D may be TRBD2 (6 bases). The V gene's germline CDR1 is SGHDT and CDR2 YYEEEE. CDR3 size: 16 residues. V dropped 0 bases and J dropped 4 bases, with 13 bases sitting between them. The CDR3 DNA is TGTGCCAGCAGCTTGGTATGGGAGGTCAGCACCGGGGAGCTGTTTTTT. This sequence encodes CASSLVWEVSTGELFF.

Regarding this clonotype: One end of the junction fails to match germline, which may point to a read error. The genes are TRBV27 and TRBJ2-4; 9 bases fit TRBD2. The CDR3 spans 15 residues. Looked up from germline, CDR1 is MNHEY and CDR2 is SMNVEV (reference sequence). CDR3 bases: TGTGCCGGCAGTCCTCTCTCTAGCGGGATCGGCATTCAGTACTTC. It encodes CAGSPLSSGIGIQYF.

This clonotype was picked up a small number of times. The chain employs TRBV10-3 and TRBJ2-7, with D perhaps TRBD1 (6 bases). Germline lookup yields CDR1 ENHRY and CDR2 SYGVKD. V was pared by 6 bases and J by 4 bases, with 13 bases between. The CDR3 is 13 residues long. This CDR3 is CAISPGQGYEQYF. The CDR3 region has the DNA TGTGCCATCAGCCCGGGACAAGGTTACGAGCAGTACTTC.

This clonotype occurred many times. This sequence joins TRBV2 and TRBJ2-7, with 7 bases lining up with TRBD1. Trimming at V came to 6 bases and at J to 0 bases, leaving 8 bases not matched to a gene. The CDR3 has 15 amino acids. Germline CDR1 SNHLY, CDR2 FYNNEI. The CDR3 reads CASRWTGVLSYEQYF. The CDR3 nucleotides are TGTGCCAGCAGATGGACAGGCGTCCTCTCCTACGAGCAGTACTTC.

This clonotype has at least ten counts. CDR3 region: CASSYADGPNYEQYF. CDR3 nucleotides: TGTGCCAGCAGCTACGCCGATGGCCCAAACTACGAGCAGTACTTC. This chain joins TRBV7-8 and TRBJ2-7; D remains unclear. The CDR3 runs to 15 residues. V lost 4 bases to trimming and J lost 3 bases, with 16 bases between them. Germline V gives CDR1 SGHVS, CDR2 FQNEAQ.